Presented here are 14 T cell receptor beta chains from one specimen sequenced in a study of T cells in Graves' hyperthyroidism and ophthalmopathy. Using RNA transcripts as the source, TCR beta CDR3 regions were amplified. HTBI primers drove first-round RT-PCR of the TCR CDR3. Each CDR3 protein is one row after TCRdb ran MiXCR on the multiplex PCR reads. The repertoire holds about 640,000 distinct CDR3 sequences, with 13% to 15% as singletons. Sequenced input: blood. The receptors were gathered from a woman aged 45 to 65 with Graves' ophthalmopathy.

The table lists this clonotype with many counts. The gene calls are TRBV28 and TRBJ2-7; D remains unclear. V dropped 5 bases and J dropped 3 bases, with 14 bases sitting between them. In germline, CDR1 is MDHEN, CDR2 SYDVKM. The CDR3 is made up of 14 amino acids. CDR3 DNA: TGTGCCAGCAGTGATTGGCCGAAGTACTACGAGCAGTACTTC. This codes for CASSDWPKYYEQYF.

This clonotype occurred many times. The rearrangement uses TRBV27 and TRBJ2-7, with 10 bases identical to TRBD2. V lost 1 base, J lost 3 bases, and 6 bases stayed unmatched. Germline assignment: CDR1 MNHEY and CDR2 SMNVEV (reference sequence). This CDR3 region has 16 residues. The CDR3 sequence: CASSLWAGTSVYEQYF. The CDR3 nucleotides read TGTGCCAGCAGTTTATGGGCCGGGACTAGCGTCTACGAGCAGTACTTC.

This clonotype has a handful of counts. J is TRBJ2-1 and V is TRBV19; the D gene is possibly TRBD1 (5 bases). CDR3 length equals 16 residues. CDR1 LNHDA and CDR2 SQIVND come from the germline V gene (reference sequence). V was cut by 5 bases and J by 0 bases, with 14 bases left in between. This chain's CDR3 is CASSSDRLSSYNEQFF. The CDR3 DNA sequence: TGTGCCAGTAGTTCCGACAGACTCAGCTCCTACAATGAGCAGTTCTTC.

The table lists this clonotype with many counts. The chain has TRBV12-3 or TRBV12-4 and TRBJ2-3; D remains unclear. There are 13 residues in the CDR3. V dropped 6 bases and J dropped 6 bases, with 13 bases sitting between them. The DNA for the CDR3 is TGTGCCAGCAGAGAGCTTTGGCGGGATACGCAGTATTTT. This codes for CASRELWRDTQYF.

This clonotype was observed many times. The rearrangement joins TRBV6-4 to TRBJ2-5, with TRBD2 matching over 8 bases. In germline, CDR1 is MRHNA, CDR2 SNTAGT. The CDR3 is made up of 15 amino acids. V was pared by 4 bases and J by 5 bases, with 9 bases of the junction left unmatched. The CDR3 region has the DNA TGTGCCAGCAGTGTGACAGCGGGAGTTGGGGAGACCCAGTACTTC. It translates to CASSVTAGVGETQYF.

The rearrangement links TRBV6-1 to TRBJ2-3, with 7 bases that match TRBD2. Germline CDR1 is MNHNS and CDR2 is SASEGT. This CDR3 spans 16 amino acids. The V and J ends lost 3 bases and 0 bases, in that order; junction bases with no gene match: 6. The CDR3 DNA reads TGTGCCAGCAGTGACTACTCAGCGGGGAGCACAGATACGCAGTATTTT. It yields the protein CASSDYSAGSTDTQYF.

This clonotype occurred many times. V usage is TRBV27 and J usage is TRBJ2-3; 16 positions agree with TRBD2. J was trimmed by 3 bases and V by 5 bases; bases with no gene match: 8. There are 18 residues in the CDR3. In germline, CDR1 is MNHEY, CDR2 SMNVEV (reference sequence). CDR3 in DNA: TGTGCCAGCAGTAACGGACGGGGACTAGCGGGAGGGACAGATACGCAGTATTTT. Protein product: CASSNGRGLAGGTDTQYF.

This rearrangement joins TRBV29-1 to TRBJ1-5; TRBD1 might be the D (5 bases). The germline V gene has CDR1 SQVTM and CDR2 ANQGSEA. The CDR3 sequence is 14 residues long. Deletions cut 4 bases from V and 6 bases from J, with 16 bases between. CDR3 nucleotide sequence: TGCAGCGTTGGAACGGGGGGGGGGAGTCAGCCCCAGCATTTT. Protein: CSVGTGGGSQPQHF.

This clonotype was seen many times. This chain links TRBV20-1 with TRBJ2-1; 11 nucleotides match TRBD2. This CDR3 spans 14 amino acids. After removal of 6 bases from V and 6 bases from J, the junction contained 7 bases not matched to a gene. CDR1 is DFQATT, CDR2 SNEGSKA, per germline (reference sequence). CDR3: CSAYSGRAGNEQFF. CDR3 DNA: TGCAGTGCATATAGCGGGAGGGCCGGCAATGAGCAGTTCTTC.

This clonotype was picked up many times. The chain links TRBV20-1 to TRBJ2-3, with D perhaps given as TRBD1 or TRBD2 (6 bases each). The CDR3 spans 13 residues. Germline V gene data show CDR1 as DFQATT and CDR2 as SNEGSKA (reference sequence). Deletions cut 7 bases from V and 5 bases from J, with 16 bases between. CDR3 sequence reads: CSVGGLGLDTQYF. Written as DNA, the CDR3 is TGCAGTGTAGGGGGGCTGGGTTTAGATACGCAGTATTTT.

This clonotype showed up many times. The chain carries TRBV18 and TRBJ1-1, with 8 bases that match TRBD1. Germline V lookup: CDR1 KGHSH, CDR2 LQKENI. There are 16 residues in the CDR3. Losses at the gene ends were 3 bases for V and 10 bases for J; bases not matched to a gene: 16. The CDR3 coding sequence is TGTGCCAGCTCACCCACCCCGGACAGGGCTGTGGTACGAGCTTTCTTT. It codes for CASSPTPDRAVVRAFF.

The sample holds many counts of this clonotype. V gene TRBV28 combines with J gene TRBJ1-6, with 8 bases lining up with TRBD1. The CDR3 totals 17 residues. V shed 4 bases, J shed 0 bases, and the junction held 5 bases outside the gene matches. The germline gives CDR1 MDHEN, CDR2 SYDVKM. The CDR3 nucleotides are TGTGCCAGCAGTTCCCAGGGGGCAAGCTCCTATAATTCACCCCTCCACTTT. This encodes CASSSQGASSYNSPLHF.

This clonotype occurred many times. This chain uses TRBV5-1 with TRBJ1-1; 7 nucleotides align to TRBD1. The V gene's germline CDR1 is SGHRS and CDR2 YFSETQ. The CDR3 runs 17 residues. V lost 0 bases and J lost 5; bases outside the gene matches: 13. CDR3 region: CASSLAQAGGVRTEAFF. DNA for the CDR3: TGCGCCAGCAGCTTGGCCCAAGCAGGGGGAGTAAGGACTGAAGCTTTCTTT.

The sample holds a few counts of this clonotype. The rearrangement joins TRBV19 to TRBJ1-5; the match to TRBD1 covers 7 bases. The length of the CDR3 is 15 residues. Unmatched junction bases numbered 1, after V lost 2 bases and J lost 0 bases. From germline, CDR1 is LNHDA and CDR2 SQIVND (reference sequence). The CDR3 DNA follows: TGTGCCAGTAGTATAAACAGGGGTAGCAATCAGCCCCAGCATTTT. Its translation is CASSINRGSNQPQHF.